The 2 T cell receptor beta chains presented below share a single source sample, sequenced in a study of identical twins. TCRdb reprocessed the 5' RACE reads with MiXCR, giving one entry per CDR3 protein. Found here are 600,000 to 850,000 distinct CDR3 sequences, about 18% of them singletons; the top ten hold around 13%. These data also featured in a second study, about T cells expressing NK-cell markers.

Input material: PBMCs. Receptors were obtained from a woman aged 18-29 years in good health.

This clonotype occurred a few times. This sequence joins TRBV7-2 and TRBJ2-5; 14 nucleotides agree with TRBD2. The CDR3 is 17 residues long. The V gene end was trimmed by 2 bases and the J gene end by 8 bases; junction bases not matched to a gene: 10. From germline, CDR1 is SGHTA and CDR2 FQGNSA. The CDR3 is CASSLWAMGTSGSTQYF. The DNA of the CDR3 is TGTGCCAGCAGCTTATGGGCCATGGGGACTAGCGGGAGCACCCAGTACTTC.

CDR3 region: CASSFTGAYWGTQYF. CDR3 in DNA: TGTGCCAGCAGTTTTACCGGGGCCTATTGGGGGACCCAGTACTTC. The V call is TRBV12-3 or TRBV12-4, the J call TRBJ2-5; TRBD1 or TRBD2 may be the D gene (5 bases each). V was trimmed by 3 bases and J by 7 bases, leaving 18 bases between them. This CDR3 has 15 residues.